The 11 T cell receptor beta chains below were found in one sample sequenced in a study of shared T cell receptors in the human thymus. Assay used: immunoSEQ multiplex PCR; TCRdb lists only in-frame clones, some missing. The data contain over 350,000 clones, about 95% of them seen just once; the ten biggest clones take up approximately 0.02%. Sequencing input: thymocytes. The receptors shown here come from a human donor.

The chain couples TRBV19 to TRBJ2-7, with TRBD1 matching 9 bases. J lost 3 bases, V lost 5 bases, and 5 bases had no gene match. CDR3 size: 14 residues. The germline V gene encodes CDR1 LNHDA and CDR2 SQIVND (reference sequence). CDR3 sequence: CASSPWDRDYEQYF. As DNA, the CDR3 is TGTGCCAGTAGTCCCTGGGACAGGGACTACGAGCAGTACTTC.

The chain couples TRBV23-1 to TRBJ2-4; no clear D. TRBV23-1 is an ORF, and what it does is uncertain. Trimming took 1 base from V and 1 from J, leaving 8 bases between them. CDR3 length: 15 amino acids. CDR3 bases: TGCGCCAGCAGTCAATATGACAAGGCCAAAAACATTCAGTACTTC. It encodes CASSQYDKAKNIQYF.

This clone was recorded once. The chain has TRBV28 and TRBJ1-5; TRBD1 matches at 7 bases. With 6 bases clipped from V and 3 bases from J, the junction kept 8 bases outside the gene matches. CDR1 MDHEN and CDR2 SYDVKM come from the germline V gene. The CDR3 has 15 residues. The CDR3 region has the DNA TGTGCCAGCAGCTCTTGGGGACAGTACAATCAGCCCCAGCATTTT. Residues: CASSSWGQYNQPQHF.

A single count supports this clone. The genes are TRBV27 and TRBJ2-2; weak D call: TRBD1 (7 bases). Looked up from germline, CDR1 is MNHEY and CDR2 is SMNVEV (reference sequence). The length of the CDR3 is 16 residues. Trimming pared 7 bases from V and 1 base from J, leaving 16 bases between. The CDR3 DNA sequence: TGTGCCAGCAATCGAGGCGGGACAGAGAACACCGGGGAGCTGTTTTTT. This gives the protein CASNRGGTENTGELFF.

The chain combines TRBV7-8 with TRBJ2-7; 9 bases map to TRBD2. The V gene's germline CDR1 is SGHVS and CDR2 FQNEAQ. V lost 3 bases to trimming and J lost 0 bases; unmatched junction nucleotides: 21. The CDR3 covers 21 residues. CDR3 protein: CASSLRGPGQRLAALSYEQYF. In DNA form, the CDR3 reads TGTGCCAGCAGCTTGAGGGGTCCGGGACAACGACTAGCGGCCCTCTCCTACGAGCAGTACTTC.

The chain links TRBV4-1 to TRBJ2-7; 7 bases map to TRBD1. The CDR3 has 16 amino acids. Germline values: CDR1 MGHRA, CDR2 YSYEKL. The ends lost 3 bases at V and 0 bases at J; junction bases unmatched: 8. The CDR3 sequence is CASSHRGQESSYEQYF. The CDR3 DNA follows: TGCGCCAGCAGCCATAGAGGACAGGAGTCCTCCTACGAGCAGTACTTC.

This chain links TRBV7-2 with TRBJ1-3, with 7 bases aligning to TRBD1. The CDR3 totals 17 residues. V trimming: 5 bases; J trimming: 0 bases; junction bases outside the gene matches: 10. The germline V gene has CDR1 SGHTA and CDR2 FQGNSA. The CDR3 bases are TGTGCCAGCAGCCCCGGAGGGGGCCGTAGCTCTGGAAACACCATATATTTT. This encodes CASSPGGGRSSGNTIYF.

For the CDR3, the DNA is TGTGCCAGCAGTTTAACTTCTCTTAGCGGGAGGGCCAATGAGCAGTTCTTC. Translated: CASSLTSLSGRANEQFF. The V gene is TRBV28, the J gene TRBJ2-1, with 11 positions matching TRBD2. The CDR3 extends over 17 amino acids. Trimming removed 2 bases from V and 6 bases from J; junction bases left unmatched: 9. Germline V gives CDR1 MDHEN, CDR2 SYDVKM.

This sequence joins TRBV4-3 and TRBJ2-7; 9 nucleotides line up with TRBD2. Trimming took 1 base from V and 5 from J; bases not matched to a gene: 12. Germline CDR1 reads LGHNA; CDR2 reads YSLEER. This CDR3 is 17 amino acids long. The DNA of the CDR3 is TGCGCCAGCAGCCAAGGTTGGTGGCGGGAGGGCCCCCACGAGCAGTACTTC. Protein sequence: CASSQGWWREGPHEQYF.

This clone was recorded only once. The chain uses TRBV10-3 and TRBJ2-7; 12 bases are a match to TRBD2. This CDR3 spans 15 amino acids. Germline V CDR1 and CDR2: ENHRY, SYGVKD. V shed 6 bases and J 5 bases; nucleotides not matched to a gene: 8. This CDR3 reads CAISRGLAGNDEQYF. The CDR3 DNA follows: TGTGCCATCAGCAGAGGACTAGCGGGAAACGACGAGCAGTACTTC.

This clone occurred once. The CDR3 sequence: CASIDYSGTDTPEAFF. The CDR3 nucleotides read TGTGCCAGCATTGACTATAGCGGGACAGATACCCCTGAAGCTTTCTTT. V is TRBV6-1 and J is TRBJ1-1; 7 nucleotides agree with TRBD1. V shed 7 bases, J shed 6 bases, and the junction held 17 bases outside the gene matches. The CDR3 consists of 16 residues. Germline V gene sequence: CDR1 MNHNS, CDR2 SASEGT.